This is a list of T cell receptor beta chains from one sample in a study of STAT3 mutations in large granular lymphocyte leukemia. Assay: immunoSEQ multiplex PCR; the TCRdb copy retains only in-frame clones and omits some. The table has fewer than 15,000 clones, about 88% seen once. Material for sequencing was PBMCs. Receptor source: a human donor with T large granular lymphocyte leukemia. Some clones in this sample may be carry-over from other donors' samples. The CDR3 runs from the conserved cysteine through the conserved F or W. The order of the fields is D gene, V gene, J gene, CDR3 DNA, CDR3 protein. D genes are given only for firm matches.

D: -
V: TRBV5-4
J: TRBJ2-6
DNA: TGTGCCAGCAGGTGGAAGGAAGGCTCCGGGGCCAACGTCCTGACTTTC
CDR3: CASRWKEGSGANVLTF

D: -
V: TRBV6-1
J: TRBJ1-4
DNA: TGTGCCAGCAGTGAATTCCCTCCCGCAACTAATGAAAAACTGTTTTTT
CDR3: CASSEFPPATNEKLFF

D: -
V: TRBV4-2
J: TRBJ1-1
DNA: TGTGCCAGCAGCCAGGTGGACACTGAAGCTTTCTTT
CDR3: CASSQVDTEAFF

D: -
V: TRBV19
J: TRBJ1-1
DNA: TGTGCCAGTACCGGAATTATGAACACTGAAGCTTTCTTT
CDR3: CASTGIMNTEAFF

D: -
V: TRBV4-1
J: TRBJ1-2
DNA: TGCGCCAGCAGCCAAGTATTGAAGGTTAGTGGTGGCGGCTACACCTTC
CDR3: CASSQVLKVSGGGYTF

D: -
V: TRBV6-1
J: TRBJ1-5
DNA: TGTGCCAGCAGTGAAGGCGCCGGGAATCAGCCCCAGCATTTT
CDR3: CASSEGAGNQPQHF

D: TRBD1
V: TRBV28
J: TRBJ1-2
DNA: TGTGCCAGCAGTCAACCCAGGGGGCGCAAGTATGGCTACACCTTC
CDR3: CASSQPRGRKYGYTF

D: TRBD1
V: TRBV4-1
J: TRBJ1-1
DNA: TGCGCCAGCAGCCAAGGCAGGGGGCTGTACACTGAAGCTTTCTTT
CDR3: CASSQGRGLYTEAFF

D: -
V: TRBV15
J: TRBJ1-4
DNA: TGTGCCACCAGCAGAGATCCCGGACTGAGAGGAGAAAAACTGTTTTTT
CDR3: CATSRDPGLRGEKLFF

D: TRBD2
V: TRBV7-9
J: TRBJ2-3
DNA: TGTGCCAGCAGCTTAGCGCAGGGCCTAGCGGCGCAGTATTTT
CDR3: CASSLAQGLAAQYF

D: TRBD1
V: TRBV29-1
J: TRBJ2-1
DNA: TGCAGCGTTGGCAGGGGGCTCGGTGAGCAGTTCTTC
CDR3: CSVGRGLGEQFF

D: -
V: TRBV29-1
J: TRBJ2-5
DNA: TGCAGCGTTGAAGATTGGGGGGTCGAGACCCAGTACTTC
CDR3: CSVEDWGVETQYF